The 17 T cell receptor beta chains given below trace back to one sample, sequenced in a study of radiotherapy plus CTLA-4 blockade in lung cancer. Clones were sequenced by immunoSEQ multiplex PCR, and TCRdb holds only the in-frame ones, with some missing. The table has about 45,000 clones, roughly 65% seen once; the top ten hold about a fifth. The source material was peripheral blood, sampled from a patient treated with radiotherapy plus ipilimumab. Receptor source: a human donor with non-small cell lung cancer who had a partial response to radiotherapy plus ipilimumab.

The V and J genes are TRBV7-9 and TRBJ1-2; the D gene is possibly TRBD1 (5 bases). Between the trimmed V and J ends, which lost 1 base and 5 bases, there was a span of 11 bases. This CDR3 is 14 amino acids long. Germline V CDR1 and CDR2: SEHNR, FQNEAQ (reference sequence). The CDR3 loop is CASSLERGGYGYTF. CDR3 in DNA: TGTGCCAGCAGCTTAGAGAGGGGAGGATATGGCTACACCTTC.

V and J are TRBV6-5 and TRBJ1-2; D gene uncertain. V was shortened by 5 bases and J by 1 base, with 14 bases between the two germline ends. The CDR3 extends over 15 amino acids. CDR1 MNHEY and CDR2 SVGAGI come from the germline V gene. DNA for the CDR3: TGTGCCAGCAGTCGCCGGGATCCGGGTAACTATGGCTACACCTTC. Residues: CASSRRDPGNYGYTF.

This rearrangement joins TRBV11-1 to TRBJ1-1; TRBD1 might be the D (5 bases). The CDR3 is 16 amino acids. Per the germline V gene, CDR1 is SGHAT and CDR2 is FQDESV (reference sequence). Trimming took off 0 bases at V and 1 base at J, with 12 bases between the two ends. CDR3 sequence (DNA): TGTGCCAGCAGCTTAGCGAGGTCAGGGCCGAACACTGAAGCTTTCTTT. This encodes CASSLARSGPNTEAFF.

This sequence joins TRBV18 and TRBJ1-4; 8 bases map to TRBD1. Trimming took 3 bases from V and 7 from J; bases not matched to a gene: 10. The CDR3 extends over 16 amino acids. Per the germline V gene, CDR1 is KGHSH and CDR2 is LQKENI. DNA for the CDR3: TGTGCCAGCTCACCCCCCGGGGGCAGGGGGCGTGAAAAACTGTTTTTT. Protein sequence: CASSPPGGRGREKLFF.

The chain is built from TRBV6-1 and TRBJ2-1; D might be TRBD2 (6 bases). V was clipped by 7 bases and J by 10 bases, with 20 bases between them. CDR1 and CDR2 (germline): MNHNS, SASEGT. The CDR3 runs 14 residues. In DNA form, the CDR3 reads TGTGCCAGCAATCCTCTAAGGGGAGGTAGGGAGCAGTTCTTC. Its translation: CASNPLRGGREQFF.

This clone was seen a handful of times. V usage is TRBV2 and J usage is TRBJ1-1; 8 bases agree with TRBD1. This CDR3 region has 15 residues. Germline assignment: CDR1 SNHLY and CDR2 FYNNEI. The trim removed 6 bases at V and 4 bases at J, leaving 10 bases unmatched. CDR3 sequence reads: CASRRTGPGGTEAFF. The CDR3 coding sequence is TGTGCCAGCAGGCGGACAGGGCCCGGGGGCACTGAAGCTTTCTTT.

In its sample, this clone was seen many times. The chain joins TRBV19 to TRBJ2-7; D ambiguous. The germline V gene has CDR1 LNHDA and CDR2 SQIVND (reference sequence). The V and J ends lost 4 bases and 0 bases respectively, with 7 bases between them. The CDR3 contains 13 residues. The CDR3 coding sequence is TGTGCCAGTAGTAAGGCGGTCTCCTACGAGCAGTACTTC. Its protein product is CASSKAVSYEQYF.

The CDR3 DNA follows: TGCGCCAGCAGCTTGGTTGGTGGGGGCGGGCCGCGAGGGACAGATACGCAGTATTTT. The encoded protein is CASSLVGGGGPRGTDTQYF. The gene calls are TRBV5-1 and TRBJ2-3; possibly TRBD1 for D (6 bases). V was shortened by 0 bases and J by 3 bases, with 23 bases between the two germline ends. The CDR3 extends over 19 amino acids. The germline CDR1 and CDR2 sequences are SGHRS and YFSETQ.

This clone was seen more than once but under ten times. The gene calls are TRBV5-1 and TRBJ2-7; 8 positions match TRBD2. Unmatched junction bases numbered 6, after V lost 0 bases and J lost 7 bases. Germline lookup yields CDR1 SGHRS and CDR2 YFSETQ. CDR3 length: 14 amino acids. CDR3 in DNA: TGCGCCAGCAGCTTGGCGGGAGGGCCGGAAGAGCAGTACTTC. This encodes CASSLAGGPEEQYF.

For this clone: In the same sample, other DNA sequences code for this CDR3. V is TRBV25-1 and J is TRBJ2-3, with D possibly being TRBD2 (5 bases). The V end was cut by 1 base, the J end by 3 bases, with 5 bases between. This CDR3 is built from 13 residues. Germline CDR1 MGHDK, CDR2 SYGVNS. The CDR3 here is CASSESGTDTQYF. Here the CDR3 DNA reads TGTGCCAGCAGTGAATCGGGGACAGATACGCAGTATTTT. Full variable domain (rest looked up from reference TRBV25-1 and TRBJ2-3): EADIYQTPRYLVIGTGKKITLECSQTMGHDKMYWYQQDPGMELHLIHYSYGVNSTEKGDLSSESTVSRIRTEHFPLTLESARPSHTSQYLCASSESGTDTQYFGPGTRLTVL.

A few counts support this clone. This chain links TRBV30 with TRBJ1-2; TRBD1 matches at 7 bases. The junction had 5 bases not matched to a gene; V was cut back by 3 bases and J by 7 bases. This CDR3 has 12 amino acids. In germline, CDR1 is GTSNPN, CDR2 SVGIG (reference sequence). The CDR3 here is CAWRSTGFGYTF. CDR3 DNA: TGTGCCTGGAGGTCGACAGGGTTTGGCTACACCTTC.

This clone is termed medium-sized. This chain joins TRBV13 and TRBJ1-2, with TRBD1 matching over 9 bases. Trimming took 5 bases from V and 5 from J; bases not matched to a gene: 9. The CDR3 sequence is 15 residues long. Germline V CDR1 and CDR2: PRHDT, FYEKMQ (reference sequence). The CDR3, as DNA: TGTGCCAGCAGCCAGGGGACAGGGCGTTATTATGGCTACACCTTC. This translates into CASSQGTGRYYGYTF.

The rearrangement uses TRBV29-1 and TRBJ2-1, with 7 positions matching TRBD2. The ends lost 4 bases at V and 0 bases at J; junction bases unmatched: 3. From germline, CDR1 is SQVTM and CDR2 ANQGSEA. This CDR3 spans 14 amino acids. For the CDR3, the DNA is TGCAGCGTTGGGGGCGGGGGCTCCTACAATGAGCAGTTCTTC. Translation: CSVGGGGSYNEQFF.

V usage is TRBV7-2 and J usage is TRBJ2-5; 8 nucleotides match TRBD2. CDR1 is SGHTA and CDR2 is FQGNSA in the germline V gene. The V gene end was trimmed by 4 bases and the J gene end by 7 bases; junction bases not matched to a gene: 5. The CDR3 consists of 13 residues. The CDR3 bases are TGTGCCAGCAGCTGGGGACTAGTTGGGACCCAGTACTTC. Amino acids: CASSWGLVGTQYF.

The V and J genes are TRBV7-6 and TRBJ1-2, with D unresolved. Trimming cost V 3 bases and J 8 bases, with 13 bases left between them. The CDR3 consists of 13 residues. Germline V gene lookup returns CDR1 SGHVS and CDR2 FNYEAQ. CDR3 sequence (DNA): TGTGCCAGCAGCTTGGACTCTTTGGGAGGCTACACCTTC. As protein: CASSLDSLGGYTF.

This chain joins TRBV5-1 and TRBJ2-7, with TRBD2 as a possible D gene (5 bases). The CDR3 consists of 13 residues. V was cut by 4 bases and J by 5 bases, with 13 bases left in between. The germline V gene has CDR1 SGHRS and CDR2 YFSETQ. CDR3 nucleotides: TGCGCCAGCAGCCCCGGGAACCTCAACGAGCAGTACTTC. Translating it yields CASSPGNLNEQYF.

In its sample, this clone was seen a few times. V and J are TRBV6-1 and TRBJ1-2; TRBD1 might be the D (6 bases). Trimming pared 7 bases from V and 5 bases from J, leaving 20 bases between. Germline CDR1 MNHNS, CDR2 SASEGT. The CDR3 loop spans 15 amino acids. The CDR3 DNA reads TGTGCCAGCACCCTTTCCGGGGGGGGGCGGTATGGCTACACCTTC. The encoded protein is CASTLSGGGRYGYTF.